This T cell receptor beta chain is drawn from a study of shared clonotypes between healthy human individuals. The assay used deep level. Original processing notes: ImmunoSEQ yielded junction-only sequences lacking quality scores, so filtering differed. Sequencing used immunoSEQ multiplex PCR; TCRdb keeps in-frame clones, though not all of them. V, J and clone size were drawn from that table, and D and trimming were deduced from the DNA. In the table there are about 1.1 million clones, roughly 80% of which are singletons. All donors qualified as healthy HIV-negative adults and had experienced no recent acute infections or vaccinations. This CDR3 has 11 residues. Germline CDR1 reads LGHNA; CDR2 reads YSLEER. Trimming left V 5 bases short and J 8 bases short, with 7 bases between.

The clonotype comes from a young man in good health. Some clones in this sample may be carry-over from other donors' samples. The source material was memory CD4+ T cells from PBMCs. Subset: CD45RA-negative fraction. V usage is TRBV4-3 and J usage is TRBJ2-1; D uncertain. Written as DNA, the CDR3 is TGCGCCAGCAGCGATCGACATGAGCAGTTCTTC. Translating it yields CASSDRHEQFF.